A single sample is the source of the 23 T cell receptor beta chains below, sequenced in a study of cytomegalovirus exposure and HLA in healthy donors. The PCR ran on 60 Vbeta and 13 Jbeta primers. Some clones are missing from TCRdb's copy, which holds only in-frame ones; the method was immunoSEQ multiplex PCR. The sample yields 60,000 to 100,000 clones, 78% seen once. What was sequenced was PBMCs. The source of these receptors is a man in his forties or fifties in good health and CMV-seronegative.

This clone was seen more than once but under ten times. The V and J genes are TRBV27 and TRBJ1-5, with D tentatively TRBD1 (5 bases). Trimming removed 0 bases at V and 6 bases at J, with 9 bases between. Germline assignment: CDR1 MNHEY and CDR2 SMNVEV (reference sequence). The CDR3 spans 14 residues. The CDR3 region is CASSLSAGGQPQHF. CDR3 nucleotide sequence: TGTGCCAGCAGTTTATCGGCGGGGGGTCAGCCCCAGCATTTT.

In regard to this clone: One end of the junction fails to match germline, which may point to a read error. This rearrangement joins TRBV7-9 to TRBJ2-2; D unclear. CDR3 length: 14 residues. The germline V gene has CDR1 SEHNR and CDR2 FQNEAQ (reference sequence). Here the CDR3 DNA reads TGTTCCAGCAGCCACAACCGGAACACCGGGGAGCTGTTTTTT. This codes for CSSSHNRNTGELFF.

V and J are TRBV7-9 and TRBJ1-4; 9 positions agree with TRBD1. The germline CDR1 and CDR2 sequences are SEHNR and FQNEAQ (reference sequence). This CDR3 is built from 15 residues. Trimming at V came to 4 bases and at J to 5 bases, leaving 5 bases not matched to a gene. The CDR3 loop reads CASSSFGTGNEKLFF. The CDR3 DNA follows: TGTGCCAGCAGCTCTTTCGGGACAGGGAATGAAAAACTGTTTTTT.

The chain uses TRBV15 and TRBJ2-7; TRBD2 matches at 13 bases. V lost 0 bases and J lost 2; bases outside the gene matches: 1. Germline values: CDR1 LNHNV, CDR2 YYDKDF (reference sequence). The CDR3 has 16 residues. The CDR3: CATSREGTSGAYEQYF. The CDR3, as DNA: TGTGCCACCAGCAGAGAAGGGACTAGCGGGGCCTACGAGCAGTACTTC.

This chain connects TRBV18 to TRBJ1-2; TRBD1 might be the D (6 bases). The V end lost 3 bases, the J end lost 4 bases, and 12 bases lay between the germline ends. The CDR3 sequence is 14 residues long. Germline CDR1 KGHSH, CDR2 LQKENI. CDR3 sequence (DNA): TGTGCCAGCTCACCGGGACACGGACTCTATGGCTACACCTTC. Encoded protein: CASSPGHGLYGYTF.

CDR3 bases: TGTGCCAGCAGCCAATTCTCCGGGACTGAAGCTTTCTTT. Protein product: CASSQFSGTEAFF. The rearrangement joins TRBV16 to TRBJ1-1; D not resolved. The CDR3 contains 13 residues. From germline, CDR1 is KGHSY and CDR2 FQNENV. Trimming left V 1 base short and J 5 bases short, with 8 bases between.

The chain has TRBV6-5 and TRBJ1-4; TRBD1 is a possible D gene (5 bases). CDR1 is MNHEY and CDR2 is SVGAGI in the germline V gene. V lost 2 bases, J lost 8 bases, and 15 bases lay in between. This CDR3 contains 15 residues. CDR3: CASSYIRQRDEKLFF. In nucleotides, the CDR3 is TGTGCCAGCAGTTACATTCGACAGCGGGACGAAAAACTGTTTTTT.

This chain joins TRBV27 and TRBJ1-6; TRBD1 is a possible D gene (6 bases). Per germline, CDR1 MNHEY and CDR2 SMNVEV (reference sequence). This CDR3 contains 14 residues. The V and J ends lost 6 bases and 5 bases respectively, with 11 bases between them. Written as DNA, the CDR3 is TGTGCCAGCAGGTTGTGGACAGATAATTCACCCCTCCACTTT. It yields the protein CASRLWTDNSPLHF.

Concerning this clone itself: This CDR3 is also generated by other DNA sequences in the sample. V is TRBV6-1 and J is TRBJ2-1, with TRBD2 matching 13 bases. Germline V gene sequence: CDR1 MNHNS, CDR2 SASEGT. J was trimmed by 6 bases and V by 1 base; bases with no gene match: 0. The CDR3 extends over 15 amino acids. The CDR3 DNA is TGTGCCAGCAGTGAAGGGACTAGCGGGAGCAATGAGCAGTTCTTC. It codes for CASSEGTSGSNEQFF.

The V call is TRBV6-1, the J call TRBJ1-1; maybe TRBD1 (6 bases). This CDR3 is built from 12 residues. V dropped 6 bases and J dropped 3 bases, with 8 bases sitting between them. Germline lookup yields CDR1 MNHNS and CDR2 SASEGT. The CDR3 DNA is TGTGCCAGCAGAAACAGGGACACTGAAGCTTTCTTT. Its protein is CASRNRDTEAFF.

The chain combines TRBV14 with TRBJ2-3; TRBD1 matches at 7 bases. This CDR3 has 14 amino acids. J lost 5 bases, V lost 4 bases, and 6 bases had no gene match. Germline-derived CDR1 and CDR2 are SGHDN and FVKESK. The CDR3 coding sequence is TGTGCCAGCAGCCCGGGACAGCCTAAAGATACGCAGTATTTT. Translating it yields CASSPGQPKDTQYF. The full variable domain, in which reference TRBV14 and TRBJ2-3 provide the parts outside the CDR3, is EAGVTQFPSHSVIEKGQTVTLRCDPISGHDNLYWYRRVMGKEIKFLLHFVKESKQDESGMPNNRFLAERTGGTYSTLKVQPAELEDSGVYFCASSPGQPKDTQYFGPGTRLTVL.

This chain connects TRBV11-2 to TRBJ1-1; D is possibly TRBD1 (5 bases). CDR3 length equals 14 residues. Germline loops: CDR1 SGHAT, CDR2 FQNNGV. The V and J ends lost 4 bases and 6 bases respectively, with 15 bases between them. The CDR3 nucleotides read TGTGCCAGCAGCTCAATTAGGGGTCGCGCTGAAGCTTTCTTT. This gives the protein CASSSIRGRAEAFF.

In this sample, this clone turned up once. The chain combines TRBV5-4 with TRBJ1-1, with TRBD1 identical over 9 bases. The CDR3 is 15 residues long. Germline values: CDR1 SGHNT, CDR2 YYREEE (reference sequence). V shed 4 bases and J 11 bases; nucleotides not matched to a gene: 15. The CDR3 bases are TGTGCCAGCAGCGCGGTCGACAGGGGGTACCTTGGGGCTTTCTTT. Translated: CASSAVDRGYLGAFF.

V usage is TRBV7-9 and J usage is TRBJ2-3; 7 bases align to TRBD2. This CDR3 spans 15 amino acids. Per the germline V gene, CDR1 is SEHNR and CDR2 is FQNEAQ (reference sequence). Trimming removed 2 bases from V and 2 bases from J; junction bases left unmatched: 4. CDR3 protein: CASSLRAGFTDTQYF. The CDR3 coding sequence is TGTGCCAGCAGCTTACGAGCGGGATTCACAGATACGCAGTATTTT.

The chain links TRBV5-8 to TRBJ2-4; maybe TRBD1 (6 bases). CDR3 size: 15 residues. V was pared by 0 bases and J by 6 bases, with 13 bases between. Germline CDR1 SGHTS, CDR2 YDEGEE. CDR3 bases: TGTGCCAGCAGCTTGGGCCCAGGGGAAGGAAACATTCAGTACTTC. It is translated as CASSLGPGEGNIQYF. The full variable domain, completed using reference TRBV5-8 and TRBJ2-4, is EAGVTQSPTHLIKTRGQQATLRCSPISGHTSVYWYQQALGLGLQFLLWYDEGEERNRGNFPPRFSGRQFPNYSSELNVNALELEDSALYLCASSLGPGEGNIQYFGAGTRLSVL.

The chain carries TRBV25-1 and TRBJ2-5; 10 positions agree with TRBD2. CDR3 length equals 14 residues. CDR1 is MGHDK, CDR2 SYGVNS, per germline. J gave up 2 bases and V 6 bases, and 3 bases lay outside the gene matches. The CDR3 DNA follows: TGTGCCAGCAGGGGTAGCGGGAGGCAAGAGACCCAGTACTTC. Translated: CASRGSGRQETQYF.

V gene TRBV7-3 combines with J gene TRBJ2-1; D is possibly TRBD2 (6 bases). V dropped 0 bases and J dropped 4 bases, with 10 bases sitting between them. Germline assignment: CDR1 SGHTA and CDR2 FQGTGA. The CDR3 is 15 amino acids. DNA for the CDR3: TGTGCCAGCAGCTTAACAGCGGGCGAGTACAATGAGCAGTTCTTC. Residues: CASSLTAGEYNEQFF.

The chain couples TRBV7-9 to TRBJ2-3, with TRBD2 identical over 8 bases. Germline loops: CDR1 SEHNR, CDR2 FQNEAQ (reference sequence). The CDR3 spans 14 residues. The junction had 1 base not matched to a gene; V was cut back by 2 bases and J by 3 bases. The CDR3 reads CASSLRGGTDTQYF. CDR3 nucleotide sequence: TGTGCCAGCAGCTTACGGGGGGGTACAGATACGCAGTATTTT.

The CDR3 reads CASSLAYGESYEQYF. CDR3 nucleotides: TGTGCCAGCAGCTTAGCTTATGGAGAATCCTACGAGCAGTACTTC. This chain connects TRBV7-8 to TRBJ2-5; no definite D call. The J call may be in error: the DNA end matches TRBJ2-7 better. The germline V gene has CDR1 SGHVS and CDR2 FQNEAQ. The CDR3 spans 15 residues.

The CDR3 loop reads CASSPSGTGIYEQYF. DNA for the CDR3: TGTGCCAGCAGCCCCTCCGGGACAGGGATCTACGAGCAGTACTTC. The chain recombines TRBV6-5 with TRBJ2-7, with 9 nucleotides matching TRBD1. Germline V gene sequence: CDR1 MNHEY, CDR2 SVGAGI. This CDR3 comprises 15 residues. Trimming at V came to 6 bases and at J to 3 bases, leaving 9 bases not matched to a gene.

The chain carries TRBV7-8 and TRBJ2-2; D might be TRBD1 (7 bases). V was clipped by 5 bases and J by 7 bases, with 17 bases between them. Germline values: CDR1 SGHVS, CDR2 FQNEAQ. The CDR3 sequence is 15 residues long. In DNA, the CDR3 is TGTGCCAGCAGCCCAGGGGGGAGTGAGGTCGGGGAGCTGTTTTTT. This gives the protein CASSPGGSEVGELFF.

V and J are TRBV6-5 and TRBJ2-7; 7 nucleotides agree with TRBD1. CDR1 MNHEY and CDR2 SVGAGI come from the germline V gene. V lost 5 bases, J lost 3 bases, and 10 bases stayed unmatched. This CDR3 region has 15 residues. Here the CDR3 DNA reads TGTGCCAGCAGTCTAGGGACAGATACCTTCTACGAGCAGTACTTC. It encodes CASSLGTDTFYEQYF.

The V and J genes are TRBV7-9 and TRBJ1-2, with D perhaps TRBD1 (5 bases). The ends were cut back, 1 base at V and 8 bases at J, with 11 bases in the middle. The CDR3 runs to 13 residues. Germline CDR1 reads SEHNR; CDR2 reads FQNEAQ (reference sequence). The CDR3 loop is CASSLVGVGGYTF. The CDR3 DNA sequence: TGTGCCAGCAGCTTAGTAGGGGTCGGCGGCTACACCTTC.